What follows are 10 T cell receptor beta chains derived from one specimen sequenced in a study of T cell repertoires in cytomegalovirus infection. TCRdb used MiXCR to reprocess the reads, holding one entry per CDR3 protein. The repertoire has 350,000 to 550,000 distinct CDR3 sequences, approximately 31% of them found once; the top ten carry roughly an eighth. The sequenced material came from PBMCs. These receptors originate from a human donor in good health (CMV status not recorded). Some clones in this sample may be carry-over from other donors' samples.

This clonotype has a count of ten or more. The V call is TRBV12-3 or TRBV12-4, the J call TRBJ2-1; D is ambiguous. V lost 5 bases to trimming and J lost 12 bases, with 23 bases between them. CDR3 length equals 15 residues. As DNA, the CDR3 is TGTGCCAGCAGTCCCCTGTATGGATCAGGCTCCATGCAGTTCTTC. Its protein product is CASSPLYGSGSMQFF.

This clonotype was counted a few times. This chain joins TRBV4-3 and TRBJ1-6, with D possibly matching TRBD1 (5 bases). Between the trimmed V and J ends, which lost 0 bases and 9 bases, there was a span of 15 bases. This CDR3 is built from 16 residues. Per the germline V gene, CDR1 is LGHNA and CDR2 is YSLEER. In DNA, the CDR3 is TGCGCCAGCAGCCAAGATTCCCAACCCGGGGGTTCACCCCTCCACTTT. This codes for CASSQDSQPGGSPLHF.

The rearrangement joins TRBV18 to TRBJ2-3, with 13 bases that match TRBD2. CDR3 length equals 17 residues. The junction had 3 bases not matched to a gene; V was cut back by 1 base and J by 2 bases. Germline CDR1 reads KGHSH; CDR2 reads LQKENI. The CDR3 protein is CASSPRLAGGFTDTQYF. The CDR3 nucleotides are TGTGCCAGCTCACCACGACTAGCGGGGGGATTCACAGATACGCAGTATTTT.

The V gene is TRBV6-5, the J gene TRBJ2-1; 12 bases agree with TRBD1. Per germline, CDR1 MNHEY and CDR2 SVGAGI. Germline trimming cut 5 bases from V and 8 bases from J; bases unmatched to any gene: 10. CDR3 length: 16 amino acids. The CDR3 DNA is TGTGCCAGCAGTGATGACCGGGACAGGGGGCGCGATGAGCAGTTCTTC. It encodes CASSDDRDRGRDEQFF.

CDR3 sequence reads: CSAPSSGETQYF. CDR3 nucleotide sequence: TGCAGTGCCCCGAGTAGCGGAGAGACCCAGTACTTC. V is TRBV20-1 and J is TRBJ2-5; weak D call: TRBD2 (6 bases). The germline V gene encodes CDR1 DFQATT and CDR2 SNEGSKA (reference sequence). V shed 6 bases and J shed 4 bases, with 12 bases lying between them. This CDR3 region has 12 residues.

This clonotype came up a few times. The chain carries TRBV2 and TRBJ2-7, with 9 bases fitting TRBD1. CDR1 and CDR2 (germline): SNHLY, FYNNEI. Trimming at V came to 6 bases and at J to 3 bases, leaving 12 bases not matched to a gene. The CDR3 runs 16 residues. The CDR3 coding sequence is TGTGCCAGCAGGACACAGGGGGCGGACCGATACTACGAGCAGTACTTC. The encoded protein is CASRTQGADRYYEQYF.

The chain's CDR3 is CSARVGEKLFF. In DNA form, the CDR3 reads TGCAGTGCTAGAGTCGGTGAAAAACTGTTTTTT. J is TRBJ1-4 and V is TRBV20-1; D remains ambiguous. V lost 1 base, J lost 7 bases, and 4 bases lay in between. Germline assignment: CDR1 DFQATT and CDR2 SNEGSKA (reference sequence). The CDR3 runs to 11 residues.

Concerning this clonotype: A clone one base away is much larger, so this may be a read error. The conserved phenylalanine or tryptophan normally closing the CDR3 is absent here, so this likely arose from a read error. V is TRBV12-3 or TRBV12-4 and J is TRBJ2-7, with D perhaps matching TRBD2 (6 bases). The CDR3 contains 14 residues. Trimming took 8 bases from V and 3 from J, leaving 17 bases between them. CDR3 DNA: TGTGCCAGCTCCGCCGGGCGGGGCGGCTACGAGCAGTACTGC. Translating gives CASSAGRGGYEQYC.

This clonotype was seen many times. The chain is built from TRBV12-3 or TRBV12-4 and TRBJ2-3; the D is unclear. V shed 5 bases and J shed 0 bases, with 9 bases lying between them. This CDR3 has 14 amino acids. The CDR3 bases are TGTGCCAGCAGTGTCTCGGACAGCACAGATACGCAGTATTTT. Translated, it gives CASSVSDSTDTQYF.

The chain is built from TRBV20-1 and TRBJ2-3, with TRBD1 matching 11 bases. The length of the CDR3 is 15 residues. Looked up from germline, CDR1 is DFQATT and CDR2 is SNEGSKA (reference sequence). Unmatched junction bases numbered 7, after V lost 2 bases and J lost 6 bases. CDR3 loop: CSARSGTGGKDTQYF. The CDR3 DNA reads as TGCAGTGCTAGATCCGGGACAGGGGGTAAGGATACGCAGTATTTT.